These 8 T cell receptor beta chains originate from one sample sequenced in a study of CD8+ T cells in alopecia areata. Treatment of the sample: oral pan-JAK inhibitor, 5-10 mg twice daily. Extracted RNA was reverse transcribed into cDNA, the sequencing template. Method: immunoSEQ multiplex PCR; TCRdb's copy keeps in-frame clones and lacks some. The sample has some 100,000 clones, approximately 52% seen once. This material consisted of CD8+ T cells sorted from blood, taken at week 4, from a patient treated with tofacitinib. The receptors originated from a human donor with alopecia areata.

V gene TRBV4-1 combines with J gene TRBJ1-5; D uncertain. Germline CDR1 is MGHRA and CDR2 is YSYEKL. The CDR3 has 15 amino acids. V was cut by 1 base and J by 3 bases, with 10 bases left in between. This chain's CDR3 is CASSQARDLNQPQHF. In DNA form, the CDR3 reads TGCGCCAGCAGCCAAGCCCGGGATCTCAATCAGCCCCAGCATTTT.

The chain is built from TRBV25-1 and TRBJ1-2; D not resolved. This CDR3 is built from 14 residues. CDR1 and CDR2 (germline): MGHDK, SYGVNS. V was clipped by 5 bases and J by 9 bases, with 19 bases between them. CDR3 in DNA: TGTGCCAGCAGTTCGCCATACCGCCCCCGGAGCTACACCTTC. As protein: CASSSPYRPRSYTF.

The chain links TRBV30 to TRBJ1-2, with D perhaps TRBD1 (6 bases). Germline loops: CDR1 GTSNPN, CDR2 SVGIG (reference sequence). The CDR3 totals 13 residues. V lost 4 bases, J lost 2 bases, and 11 bases lay in between. CDR3 nucleotides: TGTGCCTGGACGGACAGCCCGAACTATGGCTACACCTTC. It yields the protein CAWTDSPNYGYTF.

This clone has a handful of counts. The chain couples TRBV29-1 to TRBJ2-3; weak D call: TRBD2 (6 bases). This CDR3 comprises 14 residues. Per the germline V gene, CDR1 is SQVTM and CDR2 is ANQGSEA. Trimming left V 7 bases short and J 0 bases short, with 14 bases between. The DNA for the CDR3 is TGCAGCGCCCCGGGGCGGGGAAGCACAGATACGCAGTATTTT. It is translated as CSAPGRGSTDTQYF.

V is TRBV11-1 and J is TRBJ2-1; TRBD1 matches at 8 bases. Germline-derived CDR1 and CDR2 are SGHAT and FQDESV (reference sequence). The CDR3 has 15 residues. V lost 2 bases to trimming and J lost 3 bases; unmatched junction nucleotides: 3. This CDR3 is CASSLTGQVYNEQFF. The CDR3 DNA is TGTGCCAGCAGCTTAACGGGACAGGTCTACAATGAGCAGTTCTTC.

This clone showed up just a few times. The chain carries TRBV14 and TRBJ2-1; D possibly corresponds to TRBD1 (5 bases). The germline V and J ends were trimmed by 6 bases and 2 bases, with 8 bases remaining between them. The CDR3 is made up of 13 amino acids. Germline V gene lookup returns CDR1 SGHDN and CDR2 FVKESK. The DNA of the CDR3 is TGTGCCAGCAGTGCGGACACCTACAATGAGCAGTTCTTC. This codes for CASSADTYNEQFF. The complete variable domain, with remaining parts taken from reference TRBV14 and TRBJ2-1, reads EAGVTQFPSHSVIEKGQTVTLRCDPISGHDNLYWYRRVMGKEIKFLLHFVKESKQDESGMPNNRFLAERTGGTYSTLKVQPAELEDSGVYFCASSADTYNEQFFGPGTRLTVL.

This clone was seen a handful of times. This rearrangement joins TRBV4-2 to TRBJ2-7; 12 bases fit TRBD1. The CDR3 runs 16 residues. The V gene's germline CDR1 is LGHNA and CDR2 YNFKEQ. Trimming at V came to 4 bases and at J to 4 bases, leaving 8 bases not matched to a gene. The CDR3: CASSPFEGQGAYEQYF. The DNA of the CDR3 is TGTGCCAGCAGCCCTTTTGAGGGACAGGGGGCTTACGAGCAGTACTTC.

V usage is TRBV7-8 and J usage is TRBJ2-2; the D gene could be TRBD1 or TRBD2 (5 bases each). Germline lookup yields CDR1 SGHVS and CDR2 FQNEAQ. V was trimmed by 5 bases and J by 5 bases, leaving 12 bases between them. This CDR3 region has 14 residues. The CDR3 loop is CASSPRGGTGELFF. In DNA form, the CDR3 reads TGTGCCAGCAGCCCCCGGGGCGGGACCGGGGAGCTGTTTTTT.